This T cell receptor (beta chain) was captured in a study of blood T cell repertoires in COVID-19. Study context: Samples representing acute and convalescent COVID-19 were sourced from the United States, Italy and Spain. From T cells, B-cell-depleted T cells, or PBMCs came the material, which was cDNA or gDNA.

The J segment lost 4 bases and the V segment lost 1 base, leaving 1 base of the junction unmatched. Germline CDR1 is LNHDA and CDR2 is SQIVND (reference sequence). The CDR3 runs 14 residues. In the original analysis: How many nucleated cells were present was estimated from reference gene primer amplification. The method was immunoSEQ multiplex PCR; TCRdb's version includes in-frame clones alone and lacks a portion of them. The DNA gave D and trimming, while V, J and clone size come from that table. The data show tens of thousands of clones, roughly 85% seen once. Of note for this clone: Additional DNA sequences in this sample encode the identical CDR3.

The rearrangement uses TRBV19 and TRBJ2-7; the match to TRBD1 covers 10 bases. The source material was peripheral blood. The receptor's source is a human donor in a cohort sampled during active COVID-19. DNA for the CDR3: TGTGCCAGTAGTATAGGGGGACAGGGGTACGAGCAGTACTTC. It translates to CASSIGGQGYEQYF.